The 5 T cell receptor beta chains presented below share a single source sample, sequenced in a study of blood T cell repertoires in COVID-19. The data were produced by immunoSEQ multiplex PCR, yet TCRdb's version contains in-frame clones alone and is incomplete. The table has over 60,000 clones, 82% seen once. The sequenced sample consisted of peripheral blood. Source of these receptors: a man older than 75 with active COVID-19.

V usage is TRBV7-2 and J usage is TRBJ1-4; a weak D match, TRBD1 (5 bases). Trimming cost V 5 bases and J 5 bases, with 21 bases left between them. CDR3 length: 17 residues. Germline V lookup: CDR1 SGHTA, CDR2 FQGNSA. The CDR3: CASSLGTWGGINEKLFF. CDR3 DNA: TGTGCCAGCAGCCTAGGGACCTGGGGGGGTATAAATGAAAAACTGTTTTTT. Based on the CDR3 plus reference TRBV7-2 and TRBJ1-4, the full variable domain is GAGVSQSPSNKVTEKGKDVELRCDPISGHTALYWYRQSLGQGLEFLIYFQGNSAPDKSGLPSDRFSAERTGGSVSTLTIQRTQQEDSAVYLCASSLGTWGGINEKLFFGSGTQLSVL.

The chain employs TRBV7-2 and TRBJ1-5; 7 bases map to TRBD1. CDR3 size: 16 residues. CDR1 is SGHTA and CDR2 is FQGNSA in the germline V gene. The J segment lost 6 bases and the V segment lost 1 base, leaving 9 bases of the junction unmatched. CDR3 in amino acids: CASSLGPRGVGQPQHF. Here the CDR3 DNA reads TGTGCCAGCAGCTTAGGTCCCAGGGGGGTCGGTCAGCCCCAGCATTTT.

This clone has only a few counts. The chain joins TRBV18 to TRBJ1-3; D is perhaps TRBD1 (6 bases). V lost 5 bases, J lost 0 bases, and 17 bases lay in between. The CDR3 runs 17 residues. Germline values: CDR1 KGHSH, CDR2 LQKENI. The CDR3: CASSTTGTPSSGNTIYF. The CDR3 bases are TGTGCCAGCTCAACAACCGGGACACCTTCCTCTGGAAACACCATATATTTT. The entire variable domain, with the rest obtained from reference TRBV18 and TRBJ1-3, is as follows: NAGVMQNPRHLVRRRGQEARLRCSPMKGHSHVYWYRQLPEEGLKFMVYLQKENIIDESGMPKERFSAEFPKEGPSILRIQQVVRGDSAAYFCASSTTGTPSSGNTIYFGEGSWLTVV.

V is TRBV18 and J is TRBJ1-1; no definite D call. The CDR3 consists of 14 residues. Germline V gene data show CDR1 as KGHSH and CDR2 as LQKENI. V was pared by 4 bases and J by 8 bases, with 17 bases between. The CDR3 is CASSHGTAELEAFF. The CDR3 DNA sequence: TGTGCCAGCTCACATGGCACCGCGGAACTGGAAGCTTTCTTT. Supplemented by reference TRBV18 and TRBJ1-1, the full variable domain reads NAGVMQNPRHLVRRRGQEARLRCSPMKGHSHVYWYRQLPEEGLKFMVYLQKENIIDESGMPKERFSAEFPKEGPSILRIQQVVRGDSAAYFCASSHGTAELEAFFGQGTRLTVV.

This chain joins TRBV3-1 (or the pseudogene TRBV3-2) and TRBJ2-1; 10 nucleotides align to TRBD2. CDR3 length: 17 amino acids. Losses at the gene ends were 0 bases for V and 7 bases for J; bases not matched to a gene: 9. CDR1 and CDR2 from the germline V gene are LGHDT and YNNKEL (reference sequence). In nucleotides, the CDR3 is TGTGCCAGCAGCCAAGATCGAAGCGGGAGGGCCCGAAATGAGCAGTTCTTC. Translating it yields CASSQDRSGRARNEQFF.